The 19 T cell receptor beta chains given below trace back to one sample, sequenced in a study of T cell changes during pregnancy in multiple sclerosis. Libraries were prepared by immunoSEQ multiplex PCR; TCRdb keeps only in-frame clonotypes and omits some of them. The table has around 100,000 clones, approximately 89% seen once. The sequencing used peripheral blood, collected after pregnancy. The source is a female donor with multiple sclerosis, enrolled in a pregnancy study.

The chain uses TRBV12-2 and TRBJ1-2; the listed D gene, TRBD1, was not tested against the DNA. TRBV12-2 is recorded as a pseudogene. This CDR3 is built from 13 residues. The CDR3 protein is CASRLGAYYGYTF. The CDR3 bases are TGTGCAAGTCGCTTAGGGGCCTACTATGGCTACACCTTC.

The CDR3 DNA follows: TGCGCCAGCAGCTTGGGTCCGGGACTAGGACAAGAGACCCAGTACTTC. As protein: CASSLGPGLGQETQYF. The chain has TRBV5-1 and TRBJ2-5; TRBD2 agrees at 8 bases. Looked up from germline, CDR1 is SGHRS and CDR2 is YFSETQ. The CDR3 covers 16 residues. V was clipped by 0 bases and J by 2 bases; unmatched bases: 6. Supplemented by reference TRBV5-1 and TRBJ2-5, the full variable domain reads KAGVTQTPRYLIKTRGQQVTLSCSPISGHRSVSWYQQTPGQGLQFLFEYFSETQRNKGNFPGRFSGRQFSNSRSEMNVSTLELGDSALYLCASSLGPGLGQETQYFGPGTRLLVL.

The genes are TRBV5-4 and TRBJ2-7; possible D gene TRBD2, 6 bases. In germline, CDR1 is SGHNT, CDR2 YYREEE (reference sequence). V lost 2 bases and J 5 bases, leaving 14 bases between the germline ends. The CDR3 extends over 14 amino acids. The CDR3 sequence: CASSFSRGSNEQYF. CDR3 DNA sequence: TGTGCCAGCAGCTTTTCCCGGGGGTCAAACGAGCAGTACTTC. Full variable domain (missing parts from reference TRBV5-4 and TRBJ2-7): ETGVTQSPTHLIKTRGQQVTLRCSSQSGHNTVSWYQQALGQGPQFIFQYYREEENGRGNFPPRFSGLQFPNYSSELNVNALELDDSALYLCASSFSRGSNEQYFGPGTRLTVT.

CDR3 amino acids: CASSAKPGQSSSTDTQYF. CDR3 coding DNA: TGTGCCAGCAGCGCCAAACCGGGACAGTCGTCGAGCACAGATACGCAGTATTTT. This chain joins TRBV7-3 and TRBJ2-3; 7 nucleotides align to TRBD1. After removal of 5 bases from V and 0 bases from J, the junction contained 14 bases not matched to a gene. CDR3 length: 18 amino acids. Germline CDR1 is SGHTA and CDR2 is FQGTGA.

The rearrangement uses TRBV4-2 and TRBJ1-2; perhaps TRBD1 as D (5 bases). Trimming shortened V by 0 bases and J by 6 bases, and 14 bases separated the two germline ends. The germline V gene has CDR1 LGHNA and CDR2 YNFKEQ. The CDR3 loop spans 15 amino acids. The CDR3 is CASSQETAKGDGYTF. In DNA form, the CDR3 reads TGTGCCAGCAGCCAAGAGACAGCAAAGGGTGATGGCTACACCTTC.

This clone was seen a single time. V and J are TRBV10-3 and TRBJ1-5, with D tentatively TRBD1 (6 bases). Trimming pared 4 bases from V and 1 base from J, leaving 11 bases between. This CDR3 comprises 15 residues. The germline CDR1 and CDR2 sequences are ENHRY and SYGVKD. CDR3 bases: TGTGCCATCAGTGGGGGAGGGGGGAGCAATCAGCCCCAGCATTTT. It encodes CAISGGGGSNQPQHF.

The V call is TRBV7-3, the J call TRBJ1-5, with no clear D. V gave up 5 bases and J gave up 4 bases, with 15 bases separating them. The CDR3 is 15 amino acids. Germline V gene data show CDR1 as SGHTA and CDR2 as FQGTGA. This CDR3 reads CASSSGRVRNQPQHF. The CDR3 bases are TGTGCCAGCAGCAGCGGACGCGTCCGTAATCAGCCCCAGCATTTT.

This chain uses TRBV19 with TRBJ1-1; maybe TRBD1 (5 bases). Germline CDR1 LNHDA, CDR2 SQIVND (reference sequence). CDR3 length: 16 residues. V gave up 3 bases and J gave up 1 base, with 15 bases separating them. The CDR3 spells CASSILGAFGNTEAFF. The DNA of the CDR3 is TGTGCCAGTAGTATCCTAGGGGCTTTCGGGAACACTGAAGCTTTCTTT.

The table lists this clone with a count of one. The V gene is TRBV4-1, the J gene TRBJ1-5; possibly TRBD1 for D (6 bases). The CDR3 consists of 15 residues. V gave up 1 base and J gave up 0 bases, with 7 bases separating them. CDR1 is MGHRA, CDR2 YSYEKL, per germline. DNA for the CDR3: TGCGCCAGCAGCCAAGGGACAGTTAGCAATCAGCCCCAGCATTTT. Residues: CASSQGTVSNQPQHF.

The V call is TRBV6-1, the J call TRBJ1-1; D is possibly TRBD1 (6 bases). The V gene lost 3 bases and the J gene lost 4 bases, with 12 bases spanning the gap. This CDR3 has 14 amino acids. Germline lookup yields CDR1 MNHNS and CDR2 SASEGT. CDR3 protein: CASSESGASTEAFF. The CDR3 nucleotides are TGTGCCAGCAGTGAGTCAGGGGCCAGCACTGAAGCTTTCTTT.

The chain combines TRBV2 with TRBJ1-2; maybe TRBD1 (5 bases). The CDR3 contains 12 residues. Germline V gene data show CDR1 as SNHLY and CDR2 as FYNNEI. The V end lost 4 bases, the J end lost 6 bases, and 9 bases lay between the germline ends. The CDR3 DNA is TGTGCCAGCAGTGTTGGAGGGGATGGCTACACCTTC. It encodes CASSVGGDGYTF.

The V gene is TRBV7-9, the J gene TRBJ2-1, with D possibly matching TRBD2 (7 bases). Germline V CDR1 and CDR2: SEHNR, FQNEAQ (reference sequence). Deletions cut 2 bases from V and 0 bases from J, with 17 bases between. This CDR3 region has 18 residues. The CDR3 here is CASSLNRGATFSYNEQFF. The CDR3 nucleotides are TGTGCCAGCAGCTTAAATCGGGGGGCCACCTTCTCCTACAATGAGCAGTTCTTC.

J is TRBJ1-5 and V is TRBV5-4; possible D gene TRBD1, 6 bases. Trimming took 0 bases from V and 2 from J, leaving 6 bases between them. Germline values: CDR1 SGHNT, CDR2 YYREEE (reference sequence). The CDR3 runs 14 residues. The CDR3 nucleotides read TGTGCCAGCAGCTTGGCAGGGGGCAATCAGCCCCAGCATTTT. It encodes CASSLAGGNQPQHF.

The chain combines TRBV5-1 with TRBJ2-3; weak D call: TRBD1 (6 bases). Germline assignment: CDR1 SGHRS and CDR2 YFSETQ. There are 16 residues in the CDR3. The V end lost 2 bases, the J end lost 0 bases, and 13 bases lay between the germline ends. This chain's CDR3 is CASSFRTVASTDTQYF. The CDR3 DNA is TGCGCCAGCAGCTTTAGGACAGTTGCTAGCACAGATACGCAGTATTTT.

The CDR3 nucleotides read TGTGCCAGCAGCTTGCGGCTAGCCCTTTTTACCGGGGAGCTGTTTTTT. It is translated as CASSLRLALFTGELFF. The chain couples TRBV5-6 to TRBJ2-2; a weak D match, TRBD2 (5 bases). Germline-derived CDR1 and CDR2 are SGHDT and YYEEEE. V lost 1 base and J lost 5, with 15 bases in between. The CDR3 contains 16 residues.

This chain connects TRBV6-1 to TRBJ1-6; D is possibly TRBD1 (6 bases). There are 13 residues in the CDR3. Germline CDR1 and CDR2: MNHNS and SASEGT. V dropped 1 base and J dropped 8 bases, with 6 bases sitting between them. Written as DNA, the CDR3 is TGTGCCAGCAGTGAAGACAGGGATTCACCCCTCCACTTT. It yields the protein CASSEDRDSPLHF.

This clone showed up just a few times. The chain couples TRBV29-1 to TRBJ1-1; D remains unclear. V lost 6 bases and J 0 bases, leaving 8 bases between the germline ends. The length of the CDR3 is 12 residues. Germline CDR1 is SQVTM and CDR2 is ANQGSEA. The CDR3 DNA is TGCAGCGTGATACTCCTGAACACTGAAGCTTTCTTT. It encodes CSVILLNTEAFF.

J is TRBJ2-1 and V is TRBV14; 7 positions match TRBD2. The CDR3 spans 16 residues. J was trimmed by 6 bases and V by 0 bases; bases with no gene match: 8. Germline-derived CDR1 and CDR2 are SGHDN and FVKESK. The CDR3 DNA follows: TGTGCCAGCAGCCAAGACTGGGGGGGGGAGTTCAATGAGCAGTTCTTC. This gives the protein CASSQDWGGEFNEQFF.

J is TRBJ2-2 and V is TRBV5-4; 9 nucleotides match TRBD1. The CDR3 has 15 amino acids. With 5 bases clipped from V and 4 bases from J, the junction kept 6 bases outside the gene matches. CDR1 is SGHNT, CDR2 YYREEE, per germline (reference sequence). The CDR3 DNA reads TGTGCCAGCAGGGCGGGGACAGGGAGCACCGGGGAGCTGTTTTTT. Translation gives CASRAGTGSTGELFF.